These T cell receptor beta chains were read from a single sample in a study of shared clonotypes between healthy human individuals. Assay used: immunoSEQ multiplex PCR; TCRdb lists only in-frame clones, some missing. The sample gives hundreds of thousands of clones, around 72% of which show up once; about 1.7% is in the top ten. Specimen: memory CD4+ T cells sorted from blood. The receptors stem from a woman aged 25 to 39 in good health. CDR3s include the opening cysteine and the closing phenylalanine or tryptophan. A D gene is named only where the DNA matches it firmly. Expanded clones are given a class, and other clones once, few, many or no size at all.

>TRBV5-1|TRBJ2-7|.|.
TGCGCCAGCAGCTTGGGGGGGAGATCCTACGAGCAGTACTTC
CASSLGGRSYEQYF
>TRBV19|TRBJ1-5|.|.
TGTGCCAGTAACGAGGGTGGAGGGGCGAATCAGCCCCAGCATTTT
CASNEGGGANQPQHF
>TRBV5-8|TRBJ1-4|TRBD1|.
TGTGCCAGCAGCCCGGGACAGGGAAATGAAAAACTGTTTTTT
CASSPGQGNEKLFF
>TRBV18|TRBJ2-7|.|once
TGTGCCAGCTCATCACCTAATTGGGGAAGCGACGAGCAGTACTTC
CASSSPNWGSDEQYF
>TRBV19|TRBJ2-1|.|.
TGTGCCAGTAGTATAACCCGGCCGGGAGATGAGCAGTTCTTC
CASSITRPGDEQFF
>TRBV5-1|TRBJ2-3|.|.
TGCGCCAGCAGCTTGGTAACGGGCCCTAGCACAGATACGCAGTATTTT
CASSLVTGPSTDTQYF
>TRBV28|TRBJ1-2|.|.
TGTGCCAGCAGTTTCCGTAGACGGAGCTATGGCTACACCTTC
CASSFRRRSYGYTF
>TRBV29-1|TRBJ1-5|.|few
TGCAGCGTTGTGGCAGCGGAGGGAACCCAGCATTTT
CSVVAAEGTQHF
>TRBV28|TRBJ2-7|.|.
TGTGCCAGCAGGGGGACACAGGGGAGGAGGGAGCAGTACTTC
CASRGTQGRREQYF
>TRBV9|TRBJ2-1|.|.
TGTGCCAGCAGCGTAGGGACTGGCTCCTACAATGAGCAGTTCTTC
CASSVGTGSYNEQFF
>TRBV19|TRBJ1-5|.|.
TGTGCCAGTAGTCCACGCAATCAGCCCCAGCATTTT
CASSPRNQPQHF
>TRBV27|TRBJ1-6|.|.
TGTGCCAGCAGTTTATACGACACGGCAGTTTCACCCCTCCACTTT
CASSLYDTAVSPLHF
>TRBV9|TRBJ2-7|TRBD2|.
TGTGCCAGCAGCGTAGAGCCCAGCGGGATATACGAGCAGTACTTC
CASSVEPSGIYEQYF
>TRBV9|TRBJ1-1|TRBD1|.
TGTGCCAGCAGCGTGTTCCAGGGGGAGGACACTGAAGCTTTCTTT
CASSVFQGEDTEAFF
>TRBV28|TRBJ2-6|.|.
TGTGCCAGCAGTTTATCACAGGGCCTGACTTTC
CASSLSQGLTF
>TRBV6-5|TRBJ2-3|.|few
TGTGCCAGCAGTTTAAGTTTAGGAGGGTCGGATACGCAGTATTTT
CASSLSLGGSDTQYF
>TRBV28|TRBJ2-3|TRBD2|.
TGTGCCAGCAGTTCGAGACTAGCGGGGGAATGGGATACGCAGTATTTT
CASSSRLAGEWDTQYF
>TRBV10-2|TRBJ2-7|.|many
TGCGCCAGCAGTGAGAGAACTAGTCTCAAGCAGTACTTC
CASSERTSLKQYF
>TRBV5-4|TRBJ1-1|.|.
TGTGCCAGCAGCTTGGACAGGGCACATGTGAACACTGAAGCTTTCTTT
CASSLDRAHVNTEAFF
>TRBV19|TRBJ2-1|TRBD2|.
TGTGCCAGTAGTATAGGGGGCGGGAGCACCGATGAGCAGTTCTTC
CASSIGGGSTDEQFF